This TCR beta chain appears in the sequencing data of a study of cytomegalovirus exposure and HLA in healthy donors. It was with 60 Vbeta and 13 Jbeta primers that the PCR ran. Measured with immunoSEQ multiplex PCR; TCRdb has only the in-frame clones, and not every one. The sample has 150,000 to 200,000 clones, over 70% seen once. Overall study findings and caveats: Specificity of a few CMV-associated chains for CMV antigens was verified in vitro. A missense DCLRE1C variant was associated with V- and J-gene trimming of TCR beta chains in a later analysis, and an independent cohort replicated the association. Follow-up analysis seemed to connect common viral pathogens with several of the most significant clusters identified. Indistinguishable V segments such as TRBV6-2 and TRBV6-3 were excluded.

About this clone itself: The antigen is undetermined. The same CDR3 arises from other DNA sequences in this sample as well.

The CDR3 has 15 amino acids. V gave up 0 bases and J gave up 1 base, with 8 bases separating them. The germline V gene has CDR1 SGDLS and CDR2 YYNGEE. Source material: PBMCs. The rearrangement links TRBV9 to TRBJ2-1, with a weak D call TRBD1 (6 bases). The sequence came from a man in his forties or fifties in good health and CMV-seropositive. CDR3 loop: CASSVAGDSYNEQFF. The CDR3 DNA is TGTGCCAGCAGCGTAGCAGGGGATTCCTACAATGAGCAGTTCTTC.